This T cell receptor (beta chain) was identified in a study of vaccination and CD4 T cells after COVID-19. Study context: Four females and six males made up the convalescents, with two Hispanic. Once diagnosed, patients had post-COVID samples drawn a median 101 days later (range 35 to 161).

Specified treatment: approximately nine-day PBMC culture with coronavirus spike peptide pools or control peptides (ViraFEST assay). Sequencing of DNA taken from cultured CD4+ T cells relied on the Oncomine TCR Beta short-read assay. Genomic DNA was isolated from CD4+ T cells that had been cultured. Using its own MiXCR run on the PCR reads, TCRdb lists one record per CDR3 protein. This sample has some 12,000 distinct CDR3 sequences, with about 53% found just once. V lost 2 bases to trimming and J lost 0 bases, with 8 bases between them. The V gene's germline CDR1 is MNHEY and CDR2 SVGAGI. The CDR3 consists of 15 residues. A word on this clonotype: Antigen specificity is unknown.

This chain connects TRBV6-5 to TRBJ1-5; unclear D gene. This receptor was obtained from a human donor who had recovered from COVID-19. Sequences were obtained from CD4+ T cells from blood, cultured in vitro. CDR3 nucleotides: TGTGCCAGCAGTTACATCCAGAATAGCAATCAGCCCCAGCATTTT. Translated: CASSYIQNSNQPQHF.